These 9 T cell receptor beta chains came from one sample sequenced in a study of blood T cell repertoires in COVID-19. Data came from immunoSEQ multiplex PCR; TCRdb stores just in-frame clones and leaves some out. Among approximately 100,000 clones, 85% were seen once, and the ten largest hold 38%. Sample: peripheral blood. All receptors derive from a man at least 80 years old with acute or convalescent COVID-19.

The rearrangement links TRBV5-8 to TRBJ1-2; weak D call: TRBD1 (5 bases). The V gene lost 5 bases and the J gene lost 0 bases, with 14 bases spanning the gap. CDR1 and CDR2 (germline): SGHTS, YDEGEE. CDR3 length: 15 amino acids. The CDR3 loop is CASSQTGPANYGYTF. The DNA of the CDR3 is TGTGCCAGCAGTCAAACAGGCCCCGCTAACTATGGCTACACCTTC.

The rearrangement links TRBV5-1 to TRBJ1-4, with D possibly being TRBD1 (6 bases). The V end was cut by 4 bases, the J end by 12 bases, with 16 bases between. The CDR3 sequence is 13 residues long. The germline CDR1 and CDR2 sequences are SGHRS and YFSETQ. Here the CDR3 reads CASSQGTSSELFF. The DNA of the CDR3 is TGCGCCAGCAGCCAAGGGACAAGTTCAGAACTGTTTTTT.

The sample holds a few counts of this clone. CDR3 loop: CASSVTGTGRDEQYF. The CDR3 coding sequence is TGTGCCAGCAGCGTTACGGGGACAGGGAGAGACGAGCAGTACTTC. V gene TRBV7-2 combines with J gene TRBJ2-7, with 9 nucleotides matching TRBD1. Germline trimming cut 5 bases from V and 5 bases from J; bases unmatched to any gene: 10. The CDR3 is 15 residues long. The V gene's germline CDR1 is SGHTA and CDR2 FQGNSA.

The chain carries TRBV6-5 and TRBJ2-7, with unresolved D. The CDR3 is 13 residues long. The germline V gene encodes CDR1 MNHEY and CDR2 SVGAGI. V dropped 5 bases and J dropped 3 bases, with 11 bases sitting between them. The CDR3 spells CASSTNLGYEQYF. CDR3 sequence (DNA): TGTGCCAGCAGTACCAACCTAGGCTACGAGCAGTACTTC.

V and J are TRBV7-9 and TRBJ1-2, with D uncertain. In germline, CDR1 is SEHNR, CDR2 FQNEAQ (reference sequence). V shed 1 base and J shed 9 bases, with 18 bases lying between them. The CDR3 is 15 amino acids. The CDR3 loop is CASSLGGSPVVSYTF. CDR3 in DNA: TGTGCCAGCAGCTTAGGAGGCAGCCCCGTAGTGAGCTACACCTTC. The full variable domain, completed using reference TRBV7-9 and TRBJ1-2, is DTGVSQNPRHKITKRGQNVTFRCDPISEHNRLYWYRQTLGQGPEFLTYFQNEAQLEKSRLLSDRFSAERPKGSFSTLEIQRTEQGDSAMYLCASSLGGSPVVSYTFGSGTRLTVV.

CDR3 sequence: CSVLANNQPQHF. DNA for the CDR3: TGCAGCGTTCTGGCCAACAATCAGCCCCAGCATTTT. The chain couples TRBV29-1 to TRBJ1-5; D gene ambiguous. CDR3 length equals 12 residues. V was clipped by 5 bases and J by 3 bases, with 8 bases between them. CDR1 and CDR2 from the germline V gene are SQVTM and ANQGSEA.

The CDR3 protein is CASRMGTSGRRRNEQFF. CDR3 sequence (DNA): TGTGCCAGCCGCATGGGGACTAGCGGGAGGAGGAGAAATGAGCAGTTCTTC. V usage is TRBV27 and J usage is TRBJ2-1; 15 positions match TRBD2. V shed 8 bases and J 7 bases; nucleotides not matched to a gene: 12. The CDR3 length is 17 residues. CDR1 and CDR2 from the germline V gene are MNHEY and SMNVEV (reference sequence).

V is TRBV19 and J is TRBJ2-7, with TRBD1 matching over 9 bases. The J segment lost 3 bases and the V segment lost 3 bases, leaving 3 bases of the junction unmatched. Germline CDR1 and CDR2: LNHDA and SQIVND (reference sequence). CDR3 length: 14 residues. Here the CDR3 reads CASSMTGGGYEQYF. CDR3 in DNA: TGTGCCAGTAGTATGACAGGGGGTGGCTACGAGCAGTACTTC.

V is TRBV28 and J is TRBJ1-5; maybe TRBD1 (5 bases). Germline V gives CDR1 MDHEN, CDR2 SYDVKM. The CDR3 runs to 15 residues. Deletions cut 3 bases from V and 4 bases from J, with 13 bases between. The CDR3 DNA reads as TGTGCCAGCAGTTTGAGTGGGCAGGGAAATCAGCCCCAGCATTTT. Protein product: CASSLSGQGNQPQHF.